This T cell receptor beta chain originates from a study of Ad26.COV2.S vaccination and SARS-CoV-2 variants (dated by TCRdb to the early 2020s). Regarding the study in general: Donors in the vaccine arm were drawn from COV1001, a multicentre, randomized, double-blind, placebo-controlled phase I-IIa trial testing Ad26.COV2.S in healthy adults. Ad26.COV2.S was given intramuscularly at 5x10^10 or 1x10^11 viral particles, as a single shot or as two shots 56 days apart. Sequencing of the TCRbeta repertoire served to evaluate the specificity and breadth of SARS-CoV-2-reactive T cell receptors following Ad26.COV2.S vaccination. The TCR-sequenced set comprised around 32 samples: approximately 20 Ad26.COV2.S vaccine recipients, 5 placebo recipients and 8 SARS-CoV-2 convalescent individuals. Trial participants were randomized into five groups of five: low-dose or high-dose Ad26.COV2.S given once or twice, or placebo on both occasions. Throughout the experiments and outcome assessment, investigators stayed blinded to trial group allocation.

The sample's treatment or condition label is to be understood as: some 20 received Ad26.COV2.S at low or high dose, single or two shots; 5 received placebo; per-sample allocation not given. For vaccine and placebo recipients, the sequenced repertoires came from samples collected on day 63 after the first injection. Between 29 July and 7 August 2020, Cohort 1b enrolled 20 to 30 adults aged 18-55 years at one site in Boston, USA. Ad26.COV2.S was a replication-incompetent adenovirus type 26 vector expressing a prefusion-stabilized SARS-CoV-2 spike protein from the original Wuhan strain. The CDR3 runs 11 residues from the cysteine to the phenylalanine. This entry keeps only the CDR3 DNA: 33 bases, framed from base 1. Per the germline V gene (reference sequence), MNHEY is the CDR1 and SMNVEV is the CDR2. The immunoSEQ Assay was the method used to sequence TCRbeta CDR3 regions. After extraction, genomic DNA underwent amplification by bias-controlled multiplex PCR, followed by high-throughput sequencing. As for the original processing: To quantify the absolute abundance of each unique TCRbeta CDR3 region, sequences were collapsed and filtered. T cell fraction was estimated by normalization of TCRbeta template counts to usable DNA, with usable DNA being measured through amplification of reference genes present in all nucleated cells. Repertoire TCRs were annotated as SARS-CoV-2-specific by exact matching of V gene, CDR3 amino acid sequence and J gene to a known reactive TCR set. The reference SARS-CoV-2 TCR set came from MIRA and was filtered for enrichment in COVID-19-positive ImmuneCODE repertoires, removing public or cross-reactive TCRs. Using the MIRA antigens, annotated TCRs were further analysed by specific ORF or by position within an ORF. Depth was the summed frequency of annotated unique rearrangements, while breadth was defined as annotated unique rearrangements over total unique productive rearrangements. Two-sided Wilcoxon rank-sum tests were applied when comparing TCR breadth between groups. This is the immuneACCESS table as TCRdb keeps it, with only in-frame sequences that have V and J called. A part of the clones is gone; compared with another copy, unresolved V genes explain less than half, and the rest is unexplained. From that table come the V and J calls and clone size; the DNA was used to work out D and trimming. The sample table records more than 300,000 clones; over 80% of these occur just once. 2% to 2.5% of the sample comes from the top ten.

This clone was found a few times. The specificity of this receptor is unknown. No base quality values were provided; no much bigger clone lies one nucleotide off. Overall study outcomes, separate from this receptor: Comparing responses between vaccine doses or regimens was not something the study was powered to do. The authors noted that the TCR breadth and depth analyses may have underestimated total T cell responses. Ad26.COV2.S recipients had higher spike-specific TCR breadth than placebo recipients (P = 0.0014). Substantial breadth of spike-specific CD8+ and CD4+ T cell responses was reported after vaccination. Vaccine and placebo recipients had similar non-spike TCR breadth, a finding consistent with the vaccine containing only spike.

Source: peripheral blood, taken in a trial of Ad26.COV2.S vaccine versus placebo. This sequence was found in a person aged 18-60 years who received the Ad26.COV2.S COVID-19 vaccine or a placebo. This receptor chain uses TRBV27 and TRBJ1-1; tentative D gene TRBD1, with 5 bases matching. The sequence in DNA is TGTGAGGTCAGGGTGAACACTGAAGCTTTCTTT. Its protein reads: CEVRVNTEAFF.